The entry below gives a single TCR beta chain sequence along with its context. Its antigen remains unidentified. These data originate in a study of T-cell reconstitution after alpha-beta-depleted transplantation in children. Broader study findings: After one year, T-cell counts and TCRbeta diversity mostly came from new T cells.

This CDR3 spans 13 amino acids. Germline lookup yields CDR1 MGHRA and CDR2 YSYEKL. The V end was cut by 3 bases, the J end by 8 bases, with 11 bases between. A library of TCRbeta sequences, prepared with unique molecular identifiers, was generated. TCRdb reprocessed the PCR reads with MiXCR, giving one entry per CDR3 protein. Counted here are approximately 630,000 distinct CDR3 sequences, roughly 13% occurring once; the ten biggest clones make up 0.79%. This specimen was PBMCs, taken before TCRalphabeta/CD19-depleted stem cell transplant. This TCR was recovered from a girl aged 2-15 years with congenital amegakaryocytic thrombocytopenia, due to receive a stem cell transplant. The rearrangement uses TRBV4-1 and TRBJ2-1; D remains unclear. As DNA, the CDR3 is TGCGCCAGCAGCCATCCTAAAGGTGATGAGCAGTTCTTC. It is translated as CASSHPKGDEQFF.